Below, 10 T cell receptor beta chains from the same sample are listed, as sequenced in a study of beta chain features in type 1 diabetes. Reverse transcription of all isolated RNA meant that expressed TCRB transcripts were sequenced. Sequencing was performed with immunoSEQ multiplex PCR; in TCRdb, only in-frame clones are kept and a portion is missing. The sample carries 900,000 or so clones, roughly a sixth recorded once. Sequencing was performed on naive CD4+ T cells from blood. These receptors originate from a woman younger than 35 in good health.

This clone was counted only a few times. The rearrangement links TRBV19 to TRBJ2-1, with unresolved D. There are 16 residues in the CDR3. V lost 4 bases and J lost 3, with 16 bases in between. Per germline, CDR1 LNHDA and CDR2 SQIVND (reference sequence). This CDR3 reads CASSTPVPESYNEQFF. Written as DNA, the CDR3 is TGTGCCAGTAGTACCCCCGTCCCGGAAAGCTACAATGAGCAGTTCTTC.

This chain's CDR3 is CASSVADNEQFF. DNA of the CDR3: TGTGCCAGCAGCGTAGCCGACAATGAGCAGTTCTTC. The chain links TRBV9 to TRBJ2-1, with D uncertain. In germline, CDR1 is SGDLS, CDR2 YYNGEE. V dropped 0 bases and J dropped 5 bases, with 3 bases sitting between them. This CDR3 has 12 residues.

V usage is TRBV19 and J usage is TRBJ2-1, with TRBD2 identical over 7 bases. This CDR3 contains 16 residues. Germline trimming cut 0 bases from V and 3 bases from J; bases unmatched to any gene: 5. The V gene's germline CDR1 is LNHDA and CDR2 SQIVND (reference sequence). The CDR3 sequence is CASSIDRTSIYNEQFF. CDR3 in DNA: TGTGCCAGTAGTATAGACCGGACTAGTATCTACAATGAGCAGTTCTTC.

This clone was picked up a small number of times. This chain links TRBV2 with TRBJ1-4; 9 bases align to TRBD1. Per the germline V gene, CDR1 is SNHLY and CDR2 is FYNNEI. This CDR3 has 15 residues. V shed 6 bases, J shed 7 bases, and the junction held 9 bases outside the gene matches. The CDR3, as DNA: TGTGCCAGCAGGGCCACAGGGGGCGTAGGTGAAAAACTGTTTTTT. Amino acids: CASRATGGVGEKLFF.

The chain links TRBV6-1 to TRBJ2-1; 8 bases are shared with TRBD2. J gave up 6 bases and V 7 bases, and 11 bases lay outside the gene matches. CDR3 length: 15 residues. Germline V gives CDR1 MNHNS, CDR2 SASEGT. The DNA for the CDR3 is TGTGCCAGCACCCATTGGCGGGAGGCCCGCAATGAGCAGTTCTTC. It translates to CASTHWREARNEQFF.

CDR3 in amino acids: CAIRGPEENTEAFF. For the CDR3, the DNA is TGTGCCATCAGAGGGCCCGAGGAAAACACTGAAGCTTTCTTT. The chain couples TRBV10-3 to TRBJ1-1; D unresolved. The germline V and J ends were trimmed by 6 bases and 2 bases, with 13 bases remaining between them. CDR1 is ENHRY, CDR2 SYGVKD, per germline. The CDR3 has 14 amino acids.

This chain joins TRBV5-1 and TRBJ2-2, with a tentative D call TRBD1 (6 bases). Germline V gene data show CDR1 as SGHRS and CDR2 as YFSETQ. The V end lost 4 bases, the J end lost 2 bases, and 21 bases lay between the germline ends. The CDR3 totals 18 residues. CDR3 coding DNA: TGCGCCAGCAGCGGGGACACAGGGTTTATCCCCAACACCGGGGAGCTGTTTTTT. Encoded protein: CASSGDTGFIPNTGELFF.

This clone has only a few counts. The rearrangement joins TRBV11-1 to TRBJ2-7, with 7 positions matching TRBD1. The CDR3 sequence is 17 residues long. V dropped 1 base and J dropped 7; count of bases not matched to a gene: 16. Germline V gene data show CDR1 as SGHAT and CDR2 as FQDESV (reference sequence). Written as DNA, the CDR3 is TGTGCCAGCAGCTTAGGATTGGACAGGAAGAGGTCGGGAGAGCAGTACTTC. This gives the protein CASSLGLDRKRSGEQYF.

This clone was found a few times. V is TRBV6-1 and J is TRBJ2-7; 13 bases fit TRBD2. The CDR3 sequence is 16 residues long. Looked up from germline, CDR1 is MNHNS and CDR2 is SASEGT. Trimming cost V 3 bases and J 9 bases; bases outside gene matches: 11. The CDR3 is CASSDLSGTSGIRQYF. CDR3 DNA sequence: TGTGCCAGCAGTGACCTTTCCGGGACTAGCGGGATAAGGCAGTACTTC.

The CDR3 loop is CASTPTSGGPSTDTQYF. In DNA form, the CDR3 reads TGTGCCAGCACCCCCACTAGCGGGGGACCTAGCACAGATACGCAGTATTTT. This rearrangement joins TRBV28 to TRBJ2-3; 11 bases agree with TRBD2. Per the germline V gene, CDR1 is MDHEN and CDR2 is SYDVKM. Germline trimming cut 7 bases from V and 0 bases from J; bases unmatched to any gene: 9. The CDR3 runs to 17 residues.